This T cell receptor (beta chain) was sequenced in a study of beta chain features in type 1 diabetes. Study-wide findings and caveats: All four CD4+ subsets of Type 1 diabetes patients contained TCRB CDR3s that were moderately but significantly shorter. Patients with type 1 diabetes showed fewer VDJ junction insertions and more deletions. The question left open here concerned HLA type influencing TCRB rearrangement.

The investigators reverse transcribed all of the isolated RNA, so they sequenced expressed TCRB transcripts. Generated by immunoSEQ multiplex PCR, the TCRdb table keeps only in-frame clones and is missing some. The profile shows roughly 150,000 clones, roughly 60% of them singletons. Notes on this clone: Its antigen is undetermined.

J was trimmed by 1 base and V by 5 bases; bases with no gene match: 7. Germline lookup yields CDR1 PRHDT and CDR2 FYEKMQ (reference sequence). The CDR3 runs 18 residues. The receptor was derived from a young man with type 1 diabetes. This chain uses TRBV13 with TRBJ2-1; 14 bases map to TRBD2. Sequencing was carried out using naive CD4+ T cells from blood. The CDR3 bases are TGTGCCAGCAGCGCTGGGACTAGCGGGGGCCTTTCCTACAATGAGCAGTTCTTC. This codes for CASSAGTSGGLSYNEQFF.